This T cell receptor (beta chain) is from a study of cytotoxic CD8 clonotypes in ibrutinib-treated CLL. Study-wide background: Specimens for response were gathered following a median about a year of therapy, spanning 6 to 36. On average, almost 95,000 productive rearrangements and 260,000 or so productive templates per sample.

Notes on this clone: Its antigen is unknown.

Germline lookup yields CDR1 SQVTM and CDR2 ANQGSEA. Germline trimming cut 3 bases from V and 4 bases from J; bases unmatched to any gene: 4. The CDR3 spans 13 residues. The study, taken as a whole, reports: Clonality went higher at ibrutinib response and then dropped back toward baseline at progression. Baseline clonality, above age-matched healthy donor levels, tracked circulating CD8+ T-cell counts.

Generated by immunoSEQ multiplex PCR, the TCRdb table keeps only in-frame clones and is missing some. The sample holds 250,000 to 350,000 clones, 70% to 80% seen once. V is TRBV29-1 and J is TRBJ1-1, with 8 bases that match TRBD1. The receptor's source is a human donor with chronic lymphocytic leukemia. The material was PBMCs, obtained at disease progression, from a patient treated with ibrutinib. The chain's CDR3 is CSVDQGAVTEAFF. The CDR3 DNA follows: TGCAGCGTTGACCAGGGGGCGGTCACTGAAGCTTTCTTT.